This TCR beta chain was recorded in a study of monozygotic twins with inflammatory bowel disease. Study observations and caveats: IBD patients shared fewer clonotypes with other individuals than healthy twins, especially patients with disease activity signs. Among twins, concordant and discordant pairs did not differ in repertoire similarity, possibly from limited power.

The CDR3 consists of 16 residues. Germline CDR1 reads SGHNT; CDR2 reads YYREEE (reference sequence). cDNA encoding TCRalpha and TCRbeta underwent two nested PCRs of roughly 16 and 10 cycles, each of which was followed by bead purification. TCRdb reprocessed the 5' RACE reads and reports one entry per CDR3 protein, with no DNA. The sample's table shows about 330,000 distinct CDR3 sequences. For this clonotype: Antigen specificity is unknown.

Material for sequencing was blood. The origin of this receptor is a human donor with ulcerative colitis or Crohn's disease, or a healthy co-twin of an affected twin (not recorded which). The chain has TRBV5-4 and TRBJ1-6. The CDR3 reads CASSLFPGGDNSPLHF.